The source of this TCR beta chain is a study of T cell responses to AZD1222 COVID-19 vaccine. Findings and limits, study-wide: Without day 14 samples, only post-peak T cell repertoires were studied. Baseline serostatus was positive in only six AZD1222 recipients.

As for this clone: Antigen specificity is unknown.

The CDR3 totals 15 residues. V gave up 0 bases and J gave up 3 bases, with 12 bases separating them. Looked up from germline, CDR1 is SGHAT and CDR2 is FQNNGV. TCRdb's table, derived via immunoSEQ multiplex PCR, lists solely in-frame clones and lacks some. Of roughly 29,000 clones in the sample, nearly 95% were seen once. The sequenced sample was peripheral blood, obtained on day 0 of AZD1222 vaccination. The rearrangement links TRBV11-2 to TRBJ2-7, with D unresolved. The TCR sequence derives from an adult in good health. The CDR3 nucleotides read TGTGCCAGCAGCTTAGATCACAGCGAAGTCTACGAGCAGTACTTC. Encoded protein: CASSLDHSEVYEQYF.